This TCR beta chain was identified in a study of blood T cell repertoires in COVID-19. Study at large: The cDNA or gDNA used as material had been derived from T cells, B-cell-depleted T cells, or PBMCs.

Per the original methods: Estimates of nucleated cell counts were drawn from the amplification of reference gene primers. Method: immunoSEQ multiplex PCR; TCRdb's copy keeps in-frame clones and lacks some. V and J calls and clone size are those listed in that table; D and trimming were worked out from the DNA. The sample contains approximately 150,000 clones, over 80% of which appear only once. V shed 6 bases and J shed 11 bases, with 13 bases lying between them. Per the germline V gene, CDR1 is KGHDR and CDR2 is SFDVKD. The CDR3 loop spans 12 amino acids. Sample: peripheral blood. The chain carries TRBV24-1 and TRBJ2-1, with D tentatively TRBD1 (6 bases). This receptor was identified in a man aged 55 to 70 with active or convalescent COVID-19. The CDR3, as DNA: TGTGCCACCAGTTCCCCAGGGGCTCAGCAGTTCTTC. Its translation: CATSSPGAQQFF.